A selection of T cell receptor beta chains follows, all from one sample in a study of tumor-infiltrating lymphocytes in primary liver carcinoma. Using its own MiXCR run on the multiplex PCR reads, TCRdb lists one record per CDR3 protein. The table has 95,000 to 150,000 distinct CDR3 sequences, 55% to 75% seen once. The sample taken for sequencing was liver tumor tissue from sampling region 3. Source of these receptors: a woman aged 55-70 years with primary liver carcinoma and hepatitis B virus infection. The CDR3 runs from the conserved cysteine through the conserved F or W. The D gene is left open where the match is weak. A clone size is listed for some rows: how often the clone was seen (once, few, many), or a class if it is expanded.

j_call v_call clone_size d_call cdr3_aa cdr3_nt
TRBJ2-5 TRBV12-5 . . CASSTSDSPGETRHF TGTGCTAGTAGTACCTCGGACAGCCCGGGGGAGACCCGGCACTTC
TRBJ2-1 TRBV11-3 . . CASSAQGSYNEQLF TGTGCCAGCAGCGCCCAGGGCTCCTACAATGAGCAGTTATTC
TRBJ2-1 TRBV29-1 many . CSVEGRGGWGNEQFF TGCAGCGTTGAAGGTCGCGGAGGGTGGGGCAATGAGCAGTTCTTC
TRBJ2-2 TRBV7-9 . TRBD2 CASSLTDGRVDTGELFF TGTGCCAGCAGCTTAACTGACGGGAGGGTAGACACCGGGGAGCTGTTTTTT
TRBJ2-2 TRBV11-2 . . CASSLIPENIGELLF TGTGCCAGCAGCTTAATTCCGGAGAACATCGGGGAGCTGCTTTTT
TRBJ2-1 TRBV7-8 . . CADSLVIGNEQFF TGTGCCGACAGCTTAGTCATCGGCAATGAGCAGTTCTTC
TRBJ2-2 TRBV11-1 . . CASQGEGTGKLSF TGTGCCAGCCAAGGGGAAGGTACCGGGAAGCTGTCTTTC
TRBJ2-5 TRBV28 . TRBD1 CASIKTGQGPGTQYF TGTGCCAGCATAAAGACGGGACAGGGCCCTGGGACCCAGTACTTC
TRBJ2-1 TRBV6-1 once . CASSVSPMGDNEQFF TGTGCCAGCAGTGTGAGTCCCATGGGGGACAATGAGCAGTTCTTC
TRBJ2-3 TRBV11-3 . . CAGWRGDGKTDTQYF TGTGCCGGCTGGCGAGGGGATGGGAAAACAGATACGCAGTATTTT
TRBJ1-1 TRBV29-1 . . CSVTRRTTGTEAFF TGCAGCGTTACCCGCAGGACCACGGGCACCGAAGCTTTCTTT
TRBJ2-2 TRBV5-6 . TRBD2 CASIEIAGTNTGEPFF TGTGCCAGCATCGAAATAGCGGGGACTAACACCGGGGAGCCGTTTTTT
TRBJ1-1 TRBV5-1 once TRBD1 CASSLGQGVTMNTEVFF TGCGCCAGCAGCTTGGGACAGGGGGTTACCATGAACACTGAAGTTTTCTTT
TRBJ2-7 TRBV12-3/TRBV12-4 . . CASSGERAYEQYF TGTGCCAGTTCGGGGGAGCGGGCCTACGAGCAATACTTC
TRBJ2-1 TRBV29-1 . . CSARRARYNEQFF TGCAGCGCCCGGAGGGCCAGATACAATGAGCAGTTCTTT
TRBJ1-2 TRBV28 . . CANMTGGGNYGYTF TGTGCCAACATGACAGGTGGGGGAAACTATGGCTACACCTTC
TRBJ2-7 TRBV6-1 . TRBD1 CASSGQGHIGSYGQYF TGTGCCAGCAGTGGACAGGGTCACATTGGATCCTACGGGCAGTATTTC
TRBJ2-3 TRBV12-5 many TRBD2 CASGPGLAGGADTQYF TGTGCTAGTGGCCCAGGACTAGCGGGGGGTGCAGATACGCAGTATTTT
TRBJ2-7 TRBV11-2 . TRBD1 CASSPPGTVSGEQYF TGTGCCAGCAGCCCCCCAGGGACAGTCTCGGGGGAGCAGTACTTC
TRBJ1-3 TRBV7-9 . TRBD1 CASSNLFGTGDSGNTIYF TGTGCCAGCAGCAACCTTTTCGGGACAGGTGACTCTGGAAACACCATATATTTT
TRBJ2-7 TRBV10-3 once TRBD2 CAISTKPGLAENEQYF TGTGCCATCAGTACCAAACCGGGACTAGCGGAAAATGAGCAGTACTTC
TRBJ2-6 TRBV12-3/TRBV12-4 many . CASTPDGSGANVLTF TGTGCCAGCACCCCGGACGGCTCTGGGGCCAACGTCCTGACTTTC
TRBJ2-1 TRBV7-9 . . CASSLGSPRGNEQVF TGTGCCAGCAGCTTAGGTTCCCCCCGGGGTAATGAGCAGGTCTTC
TRBJ1-2 TRBV10-2 many . CASSDGRSYGYTF TGCGCCAGCAGTGATGGACGGTCCTATGGCTACACCTTC
TRBJ2-5 TRBV4-1 . . CASSHPGSGQETQHF TGCGCCAGTAGCCACCCAGGGAGCGGCCAAGAGACCCAGCACTTC
TRBJ2-4 TRBV18 few TRBD1 CASSPPSTGAKNIQYF TGTGCCAGCTCACCACCGTCGACAGGGGCCAAAAACATTCAGTACTTC
TRBJ2-3 TRBV30 . . CAWSTGQPDRQYF TGTGCCTGGTCGACAGGACAGCCTGATAGGCAGTATTTT
TRBJ2-7 TRBV4-1 . . CASSQDAYGDTYDQYF TGCGCCAGCAGCCAAGACGCATACGGAGATACCTACGATCAGTACTTC
TRBJ2-1 TRBV14 many TRBD2 CASSQATSQFF TGTGCCAGCAGCCAAGCGACTAGCCAGTTCTTC
TRBJ2-1 TRBV7-3 . TRBD2 CASSDPGTSGRGEQSF TGTGCCAGCAGTGACCCTGGGACTAGCGGGAGAGGTGAGCAGTCCTTC
TRBJ1-4 TRBV5-1 . . CASSFRINEKLFF TGCGCCAGCAGCTTCAGGATCAATGAAAAACTGTTTTTT
TRBJ2-2 TRBV5-5 many . CASRGISTGELFF TGTGCCAGCAGGGGGATTTCCACCGGGGAGCTGTTTTTT
TRBJ2-2 TRBV7-8 . . CASSLEQGYHGELFF TGTGCCAGCAGCTTAGAACAGGGATATCACGGGGAGCTGTTTTTT
TRBJ1-2 TRBV5-6 . . CVSSKRLRQVINYGYTF TGTGTCAGCAGCAAGAGGCTTCGACAGGTGATCAACTATGGCTACACCTTC
TRBJ2-1 TRBV29-1 . TRBD2 CSVEVRTSGINERFF TGCAGCGTTGAAGTCCGGACTAGCGGTATTAATGAGCGGTTCTTC
TRBJ1-2 TRBV28 . . CASSLRVGRLGSLGYTF TGTGCCAGCAGTTTACGGGTGGGCAGATTAGGTTCCCTTGGCTACACCTTC
TRBJ1-5 TRBV12-3/TRBV12-4 many . CASSDKGSNQPQHF TGTGCCAGCAGCGATAAAGGTAGCAATCAGCCCCAGCATTTT
TRBJ2-7 TRBV7-9 . TRBD1 CASNSPDRGLYEQYF TGTGCCAGCAACTCCCCAGACAGGGGGCTATACGAGCAGTACTTC
TRBJ2-7 TRBV6-6 many . CASSPTEGQVNSYEQYF TGTGCCAGCAGTCCAACCGAAGGGCAGGTCAACTCCTACGAGCAGTACTTC
TRBJ2-7 TRBV6-1 many TRBD1 CASSVRTGSPYEQYF TGTGCCAGCAGTGTCCGGACAGGCAGCCCCTACGAGCAGTACTTC
TRBJ2-7 TRBV5-1 . . CASSLITTAREQYF TGCGCCAGCAGTTTGATCACCACTGCGCGCGAGCAGTACTTC